These T cell receptor beta chains were read from a single sample in a study of blood T cell repertoires in COVID-19. Assay used: immunoSEQ multiplex PCR; TCRdb lists only in-frame clones, some missing. The sample comprises approximately 150,000 clones, almost 90% of which are singletons, and 1.5% to 1.9% rests with the top ten. Sequences were obtained from peripheral blood. Receptor source: a woman aged 55-69 years with acute or convalescent COVID-19. The CDR3 runs from the conserved cysteine through the conserved F or W. Fields, in order: J gene, clone size, V gene, D gene, CDR3 protein, CDR3 DNA. D genes are given only for firm matches. A clone size is listed for some rows: how often the clone was seen (once, few, many), or a class if it is expanded.

TRBJ2-4 | NA | TRBV2 | NA | CASRITRRAAYTRQNIQYF | TGTGCCAGCAGAATTACCCGGCGGGCCGCCTACACCCGCCAAAACATTCAGTACTTC
TRBJ1-1 | NA | TRBV2 | TRBD1 | CASRADRKNTEAFF | TGTGCCAGCAGAGCGGACAGGAAGAACACTGAAGCTTTCTTT
TRBJ1-2 | once | TRBV27 | NA | CASSLQANYGYTF | TGTGCCAGCAGTTTGCAGGCAAACTATGGCTACACCTTC
TRBJ2-7 | NA | TRBV6-5 | NA | CASSYDRAYEQYF | TGTGCCAGCAGTTACGACAGAGCCTACGAGCAGTACTTC
TRBJ2-2 | once | TRBV6-6 | NA | CASTRQTNTGELFF | TGTGCCAGCACCCGACAGACGAACACCGGGGAGCTGTTTTTT
TRBJ2-1 | NA | TRBV19 | TRBD2 | CASSIERGYEQFF | TGTGCCAGTAGTATTGAGCGGGGTTATGAGCAGTTCTTC
TRBJ1-5 | NA | TRBV5-1 | NA | CASSLESGNQPQHF | TGCGCCAGCAGCTTGGAATCCGGCAATCAGCCCCAGCATTTT
TRBJ1-5 | NA | TRBV3-1/TRBV3-2 | TRBD1 | CASSQEGQGPYSNQPQHF | TGTGCCAGCAGCCAAGAGGGACAGGGCCCCTATAGCAATCAGCCCCAGCATTTT
TRBJ2-1 | NA | TRBV27 | TRBD2 | CASSPTSDGYNEQFF | TGTGCCAGCAGTCCGACTAGCGATGGATACAATGAGCAGTTCTTC
TRBJ2-1 | NA | TRBV7-2 | NA | CASSSPQERKEFF | TGTGCCAGCAGCTCCCCACAGGAACGAAAAGAGTTCTTC
TRBJ1-2 | NA | TRBV10-3 | TRBD1 | CAINGQGSNYGYTF | TGTGCCATCAATGGACAGGGGTCTAACTATGGCTACACCTTC
TRBJ1-2 | NA | TRBV28 | NA | CASKDDGADYGYTF | TGTGCCAGCAAGGATGATGGGGCAGACTATGGCTACACCTTC
TRBJ2-2 | NA | TRBV4-2 | TRBD2 | CASSQASGAGEWELFF | TGTGCCAGCAGCCAAGCATCGGGAGCGGGGGAGTGGGAGCTGTTTTTT
TRBJ2-3 | NA | TRBV5-1 | NA | CASSLAGTDTQYF | TGCGCCAGCAGCTTGGCGGGCACAGATACGCAGTATTTT
TRBJ1-1 | NA | TRBV15 | TRBD1 | CATSRDPYRGTEAFF | TGTGCCACCAGCAGAGATCCGTACAGGGGCACTGAAGCTTTCTTT